This TCR beta chain stems from a study of cytomegalovirus exposure and HLA in healthy donors. The CDR3 contains 14 residues. J was trimmed by 10 bases and V by 7 bases; bases with no gene match: 12. Germline CDR1 reads MGHDK; CDR2 reads SYGVNS. In the PCR, 60 Vbeta and 13 Jbeta primers were used. The repertoire was sequenced with immunoSEQ multiplex PCR; TCRdb's copy has only in-frame clones and lacks some. The profile shows 95,000 to 150,000 clones, more than 65% of them singletons. The chain employs TRBV25-1 and TRBJ2-1, with 8 nucleotides matching TRBD2. This receptor was obtained from a human donor in good health. The source material was PBMCs. Here the CDR3 reads CASTRGASYLEQFF. CDR3 coding DNA: TGTGCCAGCACGCGGGGGGCTTCGTATTTGGAGCAGTTCTTC.